This T cell receptor (beta chain) was obtained from a study of cytomegalovirus exposure and HLA in healthy donors. General study points: CMV serostatus was the sole immune exposure information available. By HLA locus, TCR association rates varied in a later analysis, with DRB1 showing the most and HLA-C the fewest.

Germline-derived CDR1 and CDR2 are MDHEN and SYDVKM. V was clipped by 2 bases and J by 0 bases, with 6 bases between them. The CDR3 is 14 residues long. 60 Vbeta and 13 Jbeta primers were used in PCR. TCRdb's copy holds only in-frame clones and misses some; the assay was immunoSEQ multiplex PCR. This sample has around 76,000 clones, with around 70% found just once. Of note for this clone: Its specificity is not known.

The chain has TRBV28 and TRBJ2-3; D remains unclear. The sequencing sample was made of PBMCs. The TCR comes from a man aged 35-49 years in good health and CMV-seropositive. The CDR3 region has the DNA TGTGCCAGCAGTTTAGATAGTAGCACAGATACGCAGTATTTT. Its translation: CASSLDSSTDTQYF.